The rows below give T cell receptor beta chains drawn from one sample of a study of T-cell reconstitution after alpha-beta-depleted transplantation in children. MiXCR was run by TCRdb on the PCR reads, yielding one entry per CDR3 protein. The sample consists of hundreds of thousands of distinct CDR3 sequences, about 10% of them appearing once. The specimen was PBMCs from the stem cell graft donor, collected from the stem cell graft. These receptor sequences come from a human donor who donated a stem cell graft to a child with acute myeloid leukemia. The conserved cysteine and the conserved F or W are not part of the CDR3 here.

V gene: TRBV6-2/TRBV6-3
J gene: TRBJ2-1
CDR3 protein: ASSILAGVNNEQF

V gene: TRBV27
J gene: TRBJ1-5
CDR3 protein: ASSGSRGNQPQH

V gene: TRBV5-1
J gene: TRBJ2-7
CDR3 protein: ASSVTGLHYEQY

V gene: TRBV14
J gene: TRBJ1-1
CDR3 protein: APRGVAGTEAF

V gene: TRBV6-5
J gene: TRBJ1-4
CDR3 protein: ASSYSQGNEKLF

V gene: TRBV9
J gene: TRBJ2-1
CDR3 protein: ASSVGPSGSVNEQF

V gene: TRBV7-3
J gene: TRBJ2-3
CDR3 protein: ASSPGPTTDTQY

V gene: TRBV7-8
J gene: TRBJ1-5
CDR3 protein: ASSARVADQPQH

V gene: TRBV20-1
J gene: TRBJ2-7
CDR3 protein: SALGLAFSYEQY

V gene: TRBV5-1
J gene: TRBJ2-3
CDR3 protein: ASSLLASSDTQY

V gene: TRBV29-1
J gene: TRBJ2-3
CDR3 protein: SVDGQSTDTQY

V gene: TRBV7-9
J gene: TRBJ2-2
CDR3 protein: ASSFSPGTSNTGELF

V gene: TRBV5-1
J gene: TRBJ1-6
CDR3 protein: ASTGTGTSPLH

V gene: TRBV6-5
J gene: TRBJ2-7
CDR3 protein: ASSSPGLVAEQY

V gene: TRBV24-1
J gene: TRBJ2-3
CDR3 protein: ATSPGQGSQY

V gene: TRBV4-1
J gene: TRBJ1-1
CDR3 protein: ASSQARSLSRTEAF

V gene: TRBV12-3/TRBV12-4
J gene: TRBJ2-3
CDR3 protein: ASSPSGREDTQY

V gene: TRBV20-1
J gene: TRBJ2-1
CDR3 protein: SAWWASVGNEQF

V gene: TRBV7-2
J gene: TRBJ2-7
CDR3 protein: ASSLGARTSRYEQY